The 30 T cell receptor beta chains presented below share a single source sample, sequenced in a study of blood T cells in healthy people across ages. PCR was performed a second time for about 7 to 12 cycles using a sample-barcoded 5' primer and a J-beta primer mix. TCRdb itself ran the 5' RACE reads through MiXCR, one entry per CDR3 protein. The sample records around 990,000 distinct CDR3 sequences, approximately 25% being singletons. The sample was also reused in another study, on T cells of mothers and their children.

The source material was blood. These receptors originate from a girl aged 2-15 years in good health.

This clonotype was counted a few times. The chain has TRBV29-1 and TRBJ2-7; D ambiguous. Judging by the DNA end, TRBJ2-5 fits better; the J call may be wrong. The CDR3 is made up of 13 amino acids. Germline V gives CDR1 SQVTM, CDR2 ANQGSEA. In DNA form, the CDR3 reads TGCAGCGTTGAAGATCTTAGTTCCGAGACCCAGTACTTC. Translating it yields CSVEDLSSETQYF.

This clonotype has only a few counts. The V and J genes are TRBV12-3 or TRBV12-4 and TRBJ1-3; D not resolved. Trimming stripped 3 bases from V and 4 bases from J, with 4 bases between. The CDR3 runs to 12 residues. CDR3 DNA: TGTGCCAGCAGTTTTCAGGGAAACACCATATATTTT. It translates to CASSFQGNTIYF.

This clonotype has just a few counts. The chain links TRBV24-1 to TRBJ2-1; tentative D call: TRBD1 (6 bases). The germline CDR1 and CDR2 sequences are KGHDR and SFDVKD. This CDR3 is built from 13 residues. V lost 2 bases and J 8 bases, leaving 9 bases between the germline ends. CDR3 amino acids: CATSDWGRYEQFF. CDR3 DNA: TGTGCCACCAGTGATTGGGGGCGTTATGAGCAGTTCTTC.

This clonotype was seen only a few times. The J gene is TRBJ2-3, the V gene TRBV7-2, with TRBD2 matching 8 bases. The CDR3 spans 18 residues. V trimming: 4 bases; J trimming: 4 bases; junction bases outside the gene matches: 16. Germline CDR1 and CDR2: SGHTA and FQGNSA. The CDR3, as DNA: TGTGCCAGCAGCTCGACGGTGTGGGTACGGGAGGGAGCAGATACGCAGTATTTT. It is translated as CASSSTVWVREGADTQYF.

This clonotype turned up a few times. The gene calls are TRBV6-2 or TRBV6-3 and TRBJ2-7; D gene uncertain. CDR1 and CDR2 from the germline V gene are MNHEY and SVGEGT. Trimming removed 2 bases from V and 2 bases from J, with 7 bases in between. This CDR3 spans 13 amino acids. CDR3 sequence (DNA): TGTGCCAGCAGTTACGGAGCGCCCTACGAGCAGTACTTC. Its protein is CASSYGAPYEQYF.

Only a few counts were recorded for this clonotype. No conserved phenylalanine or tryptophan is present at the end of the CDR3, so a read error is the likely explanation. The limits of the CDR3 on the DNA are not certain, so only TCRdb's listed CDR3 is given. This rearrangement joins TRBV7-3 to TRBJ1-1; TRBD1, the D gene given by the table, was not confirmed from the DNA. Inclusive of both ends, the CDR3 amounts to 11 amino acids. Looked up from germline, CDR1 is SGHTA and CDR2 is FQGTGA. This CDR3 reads CASSLLGKGKL.

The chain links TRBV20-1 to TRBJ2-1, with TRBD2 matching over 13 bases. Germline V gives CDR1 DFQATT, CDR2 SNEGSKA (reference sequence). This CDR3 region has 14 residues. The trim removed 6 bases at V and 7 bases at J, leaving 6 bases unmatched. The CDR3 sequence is CSAQLAGGPNEQFF. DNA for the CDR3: TGCAGTGCCCAACTAGCGGGGGGGCCAAATGAGCAGTTCTTC.

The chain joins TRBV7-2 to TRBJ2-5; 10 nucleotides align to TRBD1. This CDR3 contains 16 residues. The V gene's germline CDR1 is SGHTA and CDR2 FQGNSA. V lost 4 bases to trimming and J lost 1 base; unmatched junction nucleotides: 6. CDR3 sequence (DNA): TGTGCCAGCAGCTCTCGTTGGACAGGGGGCCAAGAGACCCAGTACTTC. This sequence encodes CASSSRWTGGQETQYF.

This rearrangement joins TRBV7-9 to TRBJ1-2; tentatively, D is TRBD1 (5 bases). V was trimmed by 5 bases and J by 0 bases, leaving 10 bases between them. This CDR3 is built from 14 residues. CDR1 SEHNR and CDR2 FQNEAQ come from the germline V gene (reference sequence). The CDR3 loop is CASSPLTANYGYTF. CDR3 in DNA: TGTGCCAGCAGCCCATTGACAGCTAACTATGGCTACACCTTC.

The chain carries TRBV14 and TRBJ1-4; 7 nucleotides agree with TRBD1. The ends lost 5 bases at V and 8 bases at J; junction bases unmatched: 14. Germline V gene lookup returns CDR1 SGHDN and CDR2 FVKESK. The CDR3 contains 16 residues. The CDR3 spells CASSLLRTGEEEKLFF. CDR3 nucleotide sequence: TGTGCCAGCAGCTTACTAAGGACAGGAGAGGAGGAAAAACTGTTTTTT. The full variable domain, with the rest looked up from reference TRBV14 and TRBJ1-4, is EAGVTQFPSHSVIEKGQTVTLRCDPISGHDNLYWYRRVMGKEIKFLLHFVKESKQDESGMPNNRFLAERTGGTYSTLKVQPAELEDSGVYFCASSLLRTGEEEKLFFGSGTQLSVL.

The CDR3: CASSPGPWNEQFF. The CDR3 DNA reads as TGTGCCAGCAGTCCCGGGCCTTGGAATGAGCAGTTCTTC. V and J are TRBV28 and TRBJ2-1; no clear D gene. The CDR3 totals 13 residues. V was cut by 5 bases and J by 7 bases, with 12 bases left in between. Germline CDR1 reads MDHEN; CDR2 reads SYDVKM.

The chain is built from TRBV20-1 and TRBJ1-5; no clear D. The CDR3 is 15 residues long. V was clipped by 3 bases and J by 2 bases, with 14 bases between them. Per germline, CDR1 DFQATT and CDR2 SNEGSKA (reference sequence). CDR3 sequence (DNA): TGCAGTGCTAGGTCCACTTCCACCCGCAATCAGCCCCAGCATTTT. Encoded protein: CSARSTSTRNQPQHF.

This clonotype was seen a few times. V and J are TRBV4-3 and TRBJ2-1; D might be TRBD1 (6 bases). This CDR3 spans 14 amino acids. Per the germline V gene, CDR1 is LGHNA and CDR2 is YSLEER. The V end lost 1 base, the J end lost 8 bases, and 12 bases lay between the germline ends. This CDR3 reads CASSQGQGSDEQFF. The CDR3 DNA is TGCGCCAGCAGCCAAGGTCAGGGGAGCGATGAGCAGTTCTTC.

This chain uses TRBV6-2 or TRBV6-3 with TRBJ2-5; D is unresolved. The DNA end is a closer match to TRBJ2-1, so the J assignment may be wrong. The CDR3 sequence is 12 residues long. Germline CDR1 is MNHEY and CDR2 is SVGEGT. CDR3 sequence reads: CASSYDSAEQFF. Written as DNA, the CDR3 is TGTGCCAGCAGTTACGATTCGGCTGAGCAGTTCTTC.

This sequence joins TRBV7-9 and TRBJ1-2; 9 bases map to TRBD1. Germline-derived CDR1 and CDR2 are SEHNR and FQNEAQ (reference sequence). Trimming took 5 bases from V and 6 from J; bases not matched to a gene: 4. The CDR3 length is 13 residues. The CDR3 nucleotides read TGTGCCAGCAGCCCGGACAGGGGAGATGGCTACACCTTC. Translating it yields CASSPDRGDGYTF.

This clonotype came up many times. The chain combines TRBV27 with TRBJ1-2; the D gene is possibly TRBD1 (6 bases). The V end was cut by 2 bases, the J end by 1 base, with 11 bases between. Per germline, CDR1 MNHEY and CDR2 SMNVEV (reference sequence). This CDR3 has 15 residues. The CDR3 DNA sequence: TGTGCCAGCAGTTTAGAAGGGGGTCTTAACTATGGCTACACCTTC. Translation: CASSLEGGLNYGYTF.

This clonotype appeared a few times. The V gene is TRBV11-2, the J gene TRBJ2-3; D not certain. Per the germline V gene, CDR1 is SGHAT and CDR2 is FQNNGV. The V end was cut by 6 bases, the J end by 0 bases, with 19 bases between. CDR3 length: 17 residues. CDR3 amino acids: CASSSAPSITSTDTQYF. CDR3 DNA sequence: TGTGCCAGCAGTTCCGCCCCCTCTATTACTAGCACAGATACGCAGTATTTT. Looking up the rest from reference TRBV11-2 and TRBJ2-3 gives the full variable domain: EAGVAQSPRYKIIEKRQSVAFWCNPISGHATLYWYQQILGQGPKLLIQFQNNGVVDDSQLPKDRFSAERLKGVDSTLKIQPAKLEDSAVYLCASSSAPSITSTDTQYFGPGTRLTVL.

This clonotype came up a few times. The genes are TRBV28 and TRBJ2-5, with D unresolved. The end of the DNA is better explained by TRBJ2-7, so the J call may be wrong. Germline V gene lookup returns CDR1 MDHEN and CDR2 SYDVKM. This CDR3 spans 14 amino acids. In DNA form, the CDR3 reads TGTGCCAGCAGTTTATTAGCCAGGTCCTACGAGCAGTACTTC. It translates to CASSLLARSYEQYF.

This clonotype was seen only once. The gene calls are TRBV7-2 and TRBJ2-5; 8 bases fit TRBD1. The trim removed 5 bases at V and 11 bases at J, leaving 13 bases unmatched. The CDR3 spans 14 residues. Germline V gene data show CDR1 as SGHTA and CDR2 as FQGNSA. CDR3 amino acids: CASSAGGRMEEQYF. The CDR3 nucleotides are TGTGCCAGCAGCGCAGGGGGCCGGATGGAAGAGCAGTACTTC.

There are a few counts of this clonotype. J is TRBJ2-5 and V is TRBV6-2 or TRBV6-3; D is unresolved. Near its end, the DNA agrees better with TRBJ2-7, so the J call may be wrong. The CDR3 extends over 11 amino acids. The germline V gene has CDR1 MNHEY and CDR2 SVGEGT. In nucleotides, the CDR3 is TGTGCCAGCAGTTATGGTTCCGAGCAGTACTTC. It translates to CASSYGSEQYF.

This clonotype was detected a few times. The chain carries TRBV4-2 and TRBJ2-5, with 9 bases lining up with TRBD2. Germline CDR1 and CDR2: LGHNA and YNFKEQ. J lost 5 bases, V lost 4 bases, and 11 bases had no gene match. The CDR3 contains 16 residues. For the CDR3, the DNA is TGTGCCAGCAGCCGATATAGCGGGAGAGATGTGGAGACCCAGTACTTC. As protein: CASSRYSGRDVETQYF.

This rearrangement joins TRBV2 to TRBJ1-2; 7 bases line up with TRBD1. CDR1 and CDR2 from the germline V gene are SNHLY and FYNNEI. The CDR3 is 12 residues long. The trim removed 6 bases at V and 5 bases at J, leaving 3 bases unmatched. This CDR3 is CASRGDSYGYTF. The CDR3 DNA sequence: TGTGCCAGCAGGGGGGACAGTTATGGCTACACCTTC.

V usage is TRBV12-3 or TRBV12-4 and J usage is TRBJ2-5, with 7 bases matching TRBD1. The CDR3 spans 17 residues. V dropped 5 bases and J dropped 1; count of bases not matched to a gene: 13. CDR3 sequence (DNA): TGTGCCAGCAGTCCCCTCCCGAGGGGGCCATCCCAAGAGACCCAGTACTTC. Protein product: CASSPLPRGPSQETQYF.

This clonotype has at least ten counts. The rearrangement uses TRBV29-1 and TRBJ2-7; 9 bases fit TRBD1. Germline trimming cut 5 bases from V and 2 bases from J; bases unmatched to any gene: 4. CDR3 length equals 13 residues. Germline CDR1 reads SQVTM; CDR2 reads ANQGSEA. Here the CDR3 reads CSVTGTGPYEQYF. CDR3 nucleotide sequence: TGCAGCGTTACCGGGACAGGGCCCTACGAGCAGTACTTC.

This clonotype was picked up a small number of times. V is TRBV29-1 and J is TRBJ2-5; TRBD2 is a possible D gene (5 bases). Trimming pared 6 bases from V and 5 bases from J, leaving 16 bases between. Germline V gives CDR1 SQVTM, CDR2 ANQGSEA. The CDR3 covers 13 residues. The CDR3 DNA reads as TGCAGCGTGAGCGGTCGGCTCTCGGAGACCCAGTACTTC. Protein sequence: CSVSGRLSETQYF. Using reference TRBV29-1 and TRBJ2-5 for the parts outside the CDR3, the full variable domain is SAVISQKPSRDICQRGTSLTIQCQVDSQVTMMFWYRQQPGQSLTLIATANQGSEATYESGFVIDKFPISRPNLTFSTLTVSNMSPEDSSIYLCSVSGRLSETQYFGPGTRLLVL.

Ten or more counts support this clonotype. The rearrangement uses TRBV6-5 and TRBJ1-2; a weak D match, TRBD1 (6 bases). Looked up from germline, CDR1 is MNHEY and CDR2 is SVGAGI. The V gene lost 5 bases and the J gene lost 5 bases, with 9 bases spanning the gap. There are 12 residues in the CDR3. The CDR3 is CASSAQGYGYTF. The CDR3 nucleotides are TGTGCCAGCAGTGCCCAGGGGTATGGCTACACCTTC.

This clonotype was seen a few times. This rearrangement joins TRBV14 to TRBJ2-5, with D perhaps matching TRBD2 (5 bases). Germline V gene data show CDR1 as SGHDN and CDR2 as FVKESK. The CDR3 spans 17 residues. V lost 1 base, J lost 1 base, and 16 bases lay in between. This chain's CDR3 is CASSQGSGSRFQETQYF. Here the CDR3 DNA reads TGTGCCAGCAGCCAAGGCTCGGGGAGCAGGTTCCAAGAGACCCAGTACTTC.

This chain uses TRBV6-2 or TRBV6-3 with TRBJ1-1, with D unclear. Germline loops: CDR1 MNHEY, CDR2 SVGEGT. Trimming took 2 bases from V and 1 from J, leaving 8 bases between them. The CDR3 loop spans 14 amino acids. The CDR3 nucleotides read TGTGCCAGCAGTTACGGGCTTGGGAACACTGAAGCTTTCTTT. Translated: CASSYGLGNTEAFF.

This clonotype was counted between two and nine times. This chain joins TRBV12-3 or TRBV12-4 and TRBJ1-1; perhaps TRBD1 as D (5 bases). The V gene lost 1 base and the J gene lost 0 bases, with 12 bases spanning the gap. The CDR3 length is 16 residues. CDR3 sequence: CASSLGLGTVNTEAFF. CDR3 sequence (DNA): TGTGCCAGCAGTTTAGGGTTAGGGACGGTGAACACTGAAGCTTTCTTT.

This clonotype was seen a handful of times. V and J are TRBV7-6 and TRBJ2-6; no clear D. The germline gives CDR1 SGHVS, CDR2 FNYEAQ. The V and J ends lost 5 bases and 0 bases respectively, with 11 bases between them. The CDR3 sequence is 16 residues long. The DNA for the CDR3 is TGTGCCAGCAGCCTGCAACGGAACTCTGGGGCCAACGTCCTGACTTTC. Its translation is CASSLQRNSGANVLTF.